A selection of T cell receptor beta chains follows, all from one sample in a study of T cell changes during pregnancy in multiple sclerosis. Sequenced by immunoSEQ multiplex PCR; TCRdb stores in-frame clones only, minus some. There are approximately 40,000 clones in the sample; about nine tenths occur only once, and over 9% lies in the top ten. Specimen: CD8+ T cells from peripheral blood mononuclear cells, collected in the third trimester of pregnancy. All receptors derive from a female donor with multiple sclerosis, enrolled in a pregnancy study. Each CDR3 is given with its conserved first and last residue. A D gene is named only where the DNA matches it firmly. Clone size is shown for a subset of rows, as once, few, many or a class of expanded clone.

>TRBV5-1|TRBJ1-2|once|NA
TGCGCCAGCAGCTTGGTATCAGGCTATGGCTACACCTTC
CASSLVSGYGYTF
>TRBV5-8|TRBJ2-5|NA|NA
TGTGCCAGCAGCTTGGAGACTAGGCCCGGGACCCAGTACTTC
CASSLETRPGTQYF
>TRBV7-3|TRBJ2-7|NA|TRBD2
TGTGCCAGCAGCTTTGCTAGCGGGGGCAACGAGCAGTACTTC
CASSFASGGNEQYF
>TRBV10-3|TRBJ2-2|once|NA
TGTGCCATCAGTGAAGCAGGGTCCGGGGAGCTGTTTTTT
CAISEAGSGELFF
>TRBV9|TRBJ2-5|NA|NA
TGTGCCAGCAGCGTAGTACCGGGGAGCCAAGAGACCCAGTACTTC
CASSVVPGSQETQYF
>TRBV9|TRBJ2-7|NA|NA
TGTGCCAGCAGTCCCCGGGGGATCAACTCCTACGAGCAGTACTTC
CASSPRGINSYEQYF
>TRBV6-1|TRBJ1-2|NA|NA
TGTGCCAGCAGTGAAATCGCAGGTGGTGGCTATGGCTACACCTTC
CASSEIAGGGYGYTF
>TRBV9|TRBJ2-7|NA|TRBD1
TGTGCCAGCAGCGTAGCTTACCAGGGGGCCAACGAGCAGTACTTC
CASSVAYQGANEQYF
>TRBV7-8|TRBJ1-1|NA|NA
TGTGCCAGCAGCTTAGGCTCGGGACTCCATTTAGGAACTGAAGCTTTCTTT
CASSLGSGLHLGTEAFF
>TRBV2|TRBJ2-1|NA|TRBD2
TGTGCCAGCAAGCGGGAGTACAATGAGCAGTTCTTC
CASKREYNEQFF
>TRBV6-5|TRBJ2-7|NA|TRBD2
TGTGCCAGCCGACAAGCGGGAGTAGTCGAGCAGTACTTC
CASRQAGVVEQYF
>TRBV5-5|TRBJ2-7|few|TRBD2
TGTGCCAGCAGCTTTGGCCTAGCGGGGGAAGTTTCCTACGAGCAGTACTTC
CASSFGLAGEVSYEQYF
>TRBV21-1|TRBJ2-6|NA|NA
TGTGCCAGCAGCAGAACACCCCGGGACAGCCTATTCTCTGGGGCCAACGTCCTGACTTTC
CASSRTPRDSLFSGANVLTF
>TRBV6-1|TRBJ1-1|NA|NA
TGTGCCAGCAGTGAACTAGCGGGACAGAACACTGAAGCTTTCTTT
CASSELAGQNTEAFF
>TRBV10-3|TRBJ2-3|few|NA
TGTGCCATCAGCCTCGGAAACAGGGACACAGATACGCAGTATTTT
CAISLGNRDTDTQYF
>TRBV5-4|TRBJ2-7|NA|NA
TGTGCCAGCAGCAACCGGGGCTACGAGCAGTACTTC
CASSNRGYEQYF
>TRBV5-1|TRBJ1-2|NA|TRBD1
TGCGCCAGCAGCTTGGCGACAGGGAGCAACTATGGCTACACCTTC
CASSLATGSNYGYTF
>TRBV7-3|TRBJ2-7|NA|NA
TGTGCCAGCAGCTTAACGTCGACTAGTGAGCAGTACTTC
CASSLTSTSEQYF
>TRBV29-1|TRBJ1-1|NA|NA
TGCAGCGTTGTCTCGGGCACTGAAGCTTTCTTT
CSVVSGTEAFF
>TRBV29-1|TRBJ1-1|NA|NA
TGCAGCGCCCGAGGCGGGGGCACTGAAGCTTTCTTT
CSARGGGTEAFF
>TRBV11-2|TRBJ1-5|NA|TRBD1
TGTGCCAGCAGCTTAGGGGACAGGGTGGGTCAGCCCCAGCATTTT
CASSLGDRVGQPQHF
>TRBV7-2|TRBJ1-1|NA|NA
TGTGCCAGCAGCCAGCTGAGGGGGTACCGGAACACTGAAGCTTTCTTT
CASSQLRGYRNTEAFF
>TRBV7-2|TRBJ2-2|once|TRBD2
TGTGCCAGCAGCTTGCGTCGAGCGGGGGGGCTGGGCACCGGGGAGCTGTTTTTT
CASSLRRAGGLGTGELFF
>TRBV27|TRBJ2-1|NA|TRBD1
TGTGCCAGCAGTTTATCTCCAGGGGGCAGTGAGCAGTTCTTC
CASSLSPGGSEQFF
>TRBV4-2|TRBJ2-3|NA|NA
TGTGCCAGCAGCCAAGAAAGGGTAGAGGGAGATACGCAGTATTTT
CASSQERVEGDTQYF
>TRBV7-2|TRBJ1-5|NA|TRBD1
TGTGCCAGCAGCTTAGAGGTAGGGACAGGGGGCGATCAGCCCCAGCATTTT
CASSLEVGTGGDQPQHF
>TRBV25-1|TRBJ2-5|NA|TRBD2
TGTGCCAGCAGTGAATTGTCTAGCGGCCAGGAGACCCAGTACTTC
CASSELSSGQETQYF
>TRBV5-1|TRBJ1-3|NA|NA
TGCGCCAGCAGGCGGGGGGAGGCCTCTGGAAACACCATATATTTT
CASRRGEASGNTIYF
>TRBV7-9|TRBJ1-2|NA|NA
TGTGCCAGCAGCGTCGTAGCTAACTATGGCTACACCTTC
CASSVVANYGYTF
>TRBV4-3|TRBJ1-5|NA|NA
TGCGCCAGCAGCCAAGATCTCACCAACTTAAATCAGCCCCAGCATTTT
CASSQDLTNLNQPQHF
>TRBV5-1|TRBJ1-2|NA|NA
TGCGCCAGCAGCTTGGGTGCAGGGCTGACTAACTATGGCTACACCTTC
CASSLGAGLTNYGYTF
>TRBV18|TRBJ1-2|NA|NA
TGTGCCAGCTCACCGCCGGCCACCTACAGCCCTTATGGCTACACCTTC
CASSPPATYSPYGYTF
>TRBV7-9|TRBJ1-2|NA|TRBD1
TGTGCCAGCAGACCTACGGGACAGGGGAACTATGGCTACACCTTC
CASRPTGQGNYGYTF
>TRBV15|TRBJ2-1|NA|NA
TGTGCCACCAGCCCCCGTGGGCTAGAGGGCAATGAGCAGTTCTTC
CATSPRGLEGNEQFF
>TRBV7-9|TRBJ2-2|NA|NA
TGTGCCAGCAGCAAGGAGGGTTTCACCGGGGAGCTGTTTTTT
CASSKEGFTGELFF
>TRBV19|TRBJ2-1|NA|NA
TGTGCCAGTAGTATCGCGGGAAGCTCCTACAATGAGCAGTTCTTC
CASSIAGSSYNEQFF
>TRBV19|TRBJ2-1|NA|NA
TGTGCCAGTATTTCCGAACAGGGATTTGAGCAGTTCTTC
CASISEQGFEQFF
>TRBV21-1|TRBJ1-1|NA|NA
TGTGCCAGCAGTCTGCCGTGGGGAGCCGAAGCTTTCTTT
CASSLPWGAEAFF
>TRBV28|TRBJ1-2|NA|NA
TGTGCCAGCAGGCAGGTCGACTATGGCTACACCTTC
CASRQVDYGYTF
>TRBV30|TRBJ2-3|NA|NA
TGTGCCTCCCTTCGGGCAGATACGCAGTATTTT
CASLRADTQYF
>TRBV7-8|TRBJ2-7|NA|TRBD1
TGTGCCAGCAGCTTCCGGGGACAGGGAACCTACGAGCAGTACTTC
CASSFRGQGTYEQYF
>TRBV2|TRBJ2-2|NA|TRBD1
TGTGCCAGCAGTGGGACAGGGGTAAGCACCGGGGAGCTGTTTTTT
CASSGTGVSTGELFF
>TRBV30|TRBJ1-5|NA|NA
TGTGCCTGGAGTCGTTTCGTTGAGCCCCAGCATTTT
CAWSRFVEPQHF
>TRBV9|TRBJ1-2|NA|TRBD1
TGTGCCAGCAGCGCCCCCATGACAGGGGACGGTGGCTACACCTTC
CASSAPMTGDGGYTF
>TRBV19|TRBJ1-1|NA|TRBD1
TGTGCCAGTAGTGCCCCTGACAGGGCCCTAATTGAAGCTTTCTTT
CASSAPDRALIEAFF
>TRBV18|TRBJ2-7|NA|NA
TGTGCCAGCTCACCGGGCCTCGGCGACGAGCAGTACTTC
CASSPGLGDEQYF
>TRBV11-2|TRBJ2-3|NA|NA
TGTGCCAGCAGCCTCGCGGCGGATACGCAGTATTTT
CASSLAADTQYF
>TRBV2|TRBJ2-3|NA|TRBD1
TGTGCCAGCGAGGGGACAGTGAGCACAGATACGCAGTATTTT
CASEGTVSTDTQYF
>TRBV20-1|TRBJ1-2|NA|NA
TGCAGTGCTAGTTCCCCATATGGCTACACCTTC
CSASSPYGYTF
>TRBV6-1|TRBJ1-1|once|TRBD1
TGTGCCAGCAGTGTGCTGTGGCAGGGGGATTCCCAAGCTTTCTTT
CASSVLWQGDSQAFF
>TRBV29-1|TRBJ2-3|NA|NA
TGCAGCGTTGAAGATCGGGACACCTTCTCGGATACGCAGTATTTT
CSVEDRDTFSDTQYF
>TRBV18|TRBJ1-2|NA|NA
TGTGCCAGCTCACCACCGTCCACTAACTATGGCTACACCTTC
CASSPPSTNYGYTF
>TRBV2|TRBJ1-1|NA|NA
TGTGCCAGCAGTGAGGAGGAGGGCACTGAAGCTTTCTTT
CASSEEEGTEAFF
>TRBV9|TRBJ1-1|NA|NA
TGTGCCAGCAGCGTAGCTGGAGGGAACACTGAAGCTTTCTTT
CASSVAGGNTEAFF
>TRBV19|TRBJ2-3|NA|NA
TGTGCCAGTAGTTCCAACGGGTTTAGCACAGATACGCAGTATTTT
CASSSNGFSTDTQYF